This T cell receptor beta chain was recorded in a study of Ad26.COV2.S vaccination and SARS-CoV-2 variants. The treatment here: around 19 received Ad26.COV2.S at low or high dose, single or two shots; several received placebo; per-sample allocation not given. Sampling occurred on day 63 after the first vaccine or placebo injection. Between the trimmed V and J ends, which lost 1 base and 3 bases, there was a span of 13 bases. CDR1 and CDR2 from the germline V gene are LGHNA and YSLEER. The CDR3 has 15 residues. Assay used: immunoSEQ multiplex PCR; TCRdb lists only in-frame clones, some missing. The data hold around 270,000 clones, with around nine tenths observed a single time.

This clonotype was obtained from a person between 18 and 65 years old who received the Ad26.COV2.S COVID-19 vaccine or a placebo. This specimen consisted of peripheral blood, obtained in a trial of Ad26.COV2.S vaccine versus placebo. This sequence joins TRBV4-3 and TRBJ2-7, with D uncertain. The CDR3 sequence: CASSQVFRSSYEQYF. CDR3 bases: TGCGCCAGCAGCCAAGTTTTCAGGAGCAGCTACGAGCAGTACTTC.